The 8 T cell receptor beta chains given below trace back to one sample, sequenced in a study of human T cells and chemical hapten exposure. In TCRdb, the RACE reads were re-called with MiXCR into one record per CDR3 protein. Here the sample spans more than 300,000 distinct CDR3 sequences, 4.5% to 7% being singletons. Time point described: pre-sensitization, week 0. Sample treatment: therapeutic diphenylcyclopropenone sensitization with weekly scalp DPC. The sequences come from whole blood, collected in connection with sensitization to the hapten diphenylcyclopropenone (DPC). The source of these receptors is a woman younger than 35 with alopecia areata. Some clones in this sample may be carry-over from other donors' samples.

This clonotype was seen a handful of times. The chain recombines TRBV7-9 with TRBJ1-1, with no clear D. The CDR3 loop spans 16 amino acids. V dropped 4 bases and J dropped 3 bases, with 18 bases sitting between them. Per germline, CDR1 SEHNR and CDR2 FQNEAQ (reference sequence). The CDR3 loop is CASSSSGGPRDTEAFF. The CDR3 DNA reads TGTGCCAGCAGCTCGTCTGGCGGTCCTAGGGACACTGAAGCTTTCTTT.

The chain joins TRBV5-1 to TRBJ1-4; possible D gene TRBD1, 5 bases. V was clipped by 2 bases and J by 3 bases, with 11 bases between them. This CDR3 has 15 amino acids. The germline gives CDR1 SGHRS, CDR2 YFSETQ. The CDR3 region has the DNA TGCGCCAGCAGCTTTCAGGGTGCGGCTAATGAAAAACTGTTTTTT. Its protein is CASSFQGAANEKLFF.

The CDR3 protein is CASSQDTRREETQYF. CDR3 in DNA: TGTGCCAGCAGCCAAGATACTCGGAGGGAAGAGACCCAGTACTTC. The chain is built from TRBV3-1 and TRBJ2-5; a possible D gene is TRBD2 (6 bases). CDR1 is LGHDT, CDR2 YNNKEL, per germline (reference sequence). This CDR3 is built from 15 residues. Trimming removed 0 bases at V and 3 bases at J, with 11 bases between.

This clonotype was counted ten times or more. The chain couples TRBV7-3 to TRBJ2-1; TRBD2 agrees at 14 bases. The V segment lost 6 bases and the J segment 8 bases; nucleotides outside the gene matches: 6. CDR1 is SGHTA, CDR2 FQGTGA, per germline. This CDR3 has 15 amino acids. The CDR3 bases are TGTGCCAGCAGTCGAGGACTAGCGGGGGGCTATGAGCAGTTCTTC. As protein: CASSRGLAGGYEQFF. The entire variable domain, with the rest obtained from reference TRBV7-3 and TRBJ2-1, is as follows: GAGVSQTPSNKVTEKGKYVELRCDPISGHTALYWYRQSLGQGPEFLIYFQGTGAADDSGLPNDRFFAVRPEGSVSTLKIQRTERGDSAVYLCASSRGLAGGYEQFFGPGTRLTVL.

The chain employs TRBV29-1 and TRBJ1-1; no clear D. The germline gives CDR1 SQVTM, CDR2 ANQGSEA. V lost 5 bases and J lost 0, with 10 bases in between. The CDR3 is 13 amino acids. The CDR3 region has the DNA TGCAGCGTTCAGACCAGACTGAACACTGAAGCTTTCTTT. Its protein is CSVQTRLNTEAFF.

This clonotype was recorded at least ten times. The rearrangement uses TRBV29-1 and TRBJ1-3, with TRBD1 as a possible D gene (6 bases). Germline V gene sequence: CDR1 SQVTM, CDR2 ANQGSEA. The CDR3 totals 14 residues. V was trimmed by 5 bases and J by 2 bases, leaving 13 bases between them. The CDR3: CSVSTGSAGNTIYF. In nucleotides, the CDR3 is TGCAGCGTTAGTACAGGGTCGGCTGGAAACACCATATATTTT.

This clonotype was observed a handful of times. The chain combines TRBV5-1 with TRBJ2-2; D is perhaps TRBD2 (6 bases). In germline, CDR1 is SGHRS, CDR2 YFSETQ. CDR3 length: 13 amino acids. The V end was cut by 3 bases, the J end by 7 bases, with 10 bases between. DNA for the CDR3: TGCGCCAGCAGCTGGACTAAAGACGGGGAGCTGTTTTTT. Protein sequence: CASSWTKDGELFF.

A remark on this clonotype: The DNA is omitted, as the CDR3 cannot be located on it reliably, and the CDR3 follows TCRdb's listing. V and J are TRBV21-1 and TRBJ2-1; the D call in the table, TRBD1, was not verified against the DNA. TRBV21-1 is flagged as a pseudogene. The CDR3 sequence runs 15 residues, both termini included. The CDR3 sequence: CASSKQVGRGNEQFF.